The rows below give T cell receptor beta chains drawn from one sample of a study of blood T cell repertoires in COVID-19. Here immunoSEQ multiplex PCR was the method, and the copy in TCRdb shows in-frame clones only, minus some. The sample lists hundreds of thousands of clones; just over 85% were seen once. Sequencing was done on a sample of PBMCs or T cells enriched from blood (not recorded which). The receptors here all came from a man aged 25 to 45 who had recovered from COVID-19. The CDR3 runs from the conserved cysteine through the conserved F or W. Each record gives: D gene, V gene, clone size, J gene, CDR3 DNA, CDR3 protein. The D gene is left open where the match is weak. Rows may omit the clone size; those that give it use once, few, many or a size class.

TRBD2	TRBV27	NA	TRBJ2-1	TGTGCCAGCAGTCGACTAGCGGGAGGACAAAGAAGCTCCTACAATGAGCAGTTCTTC	CASSRLAGGQRSSYNEQFF
TRBD1	TRBV25-1	NA	TRBJ2-3	TGTGCCAGCAGTGAATCTCTGGGACAGGGGACAGATACGCAGTATTTT	CASSESLGQGTDTQYF
TRBD1	TRBV15	NA	TRBJ1-5	TGTGCCACCAGCGGGTCGGACAGGAACAATCAGCCCCAGCATTTT	CATSGSDRNNQPQHF
NA	TRBV14	once	TRBJ2-3	TGTGCCAGCAGTCGACAGCTCCGGGATACGCAGTATTTT	CASSRQLRDTQYF
TRBD2	TRBV13	NA	TRBJ2-4	TGTGCCAGCAGCGGGGGGGGTGCAGGGCCGGGCAAAAACATTCAGTACTTC	CASSGGGAGPGKNIQYF
TRBD2	TRBV2	NA	TRBJ2-5	TGTGCCAGCACTTGGGCTAGCGGGTATCAAGAGACCCAGTACTTC	CASTWASGYQETQYF
NA	TRBV19	NA	TRBJ1-4	TGTGCCAGTAGTATCTGGGGGGCTAATGAAAAACTGTTTTTT	CASSIWGANEKLFF
TRBD1	TRBV7-8	NA	TRBJ2-1	TGTGCCAGCAGCCGGGGACAGGGGCGGTTCTTC	CASSRGQGRFF
NA	TRBV4-2	NA	TRBJ2-1	TGTGCCAGCAGCCAAGACGCTGCGGGGCATATGAATGAGCAGTTCTTC	CASSQDAAGHMNEQFF
NA	TRBV30	NA	TRBJ2-7	TGTGCCTGGAGTGTACCGAGGTCGTACGAGCAGTACTTC	CAWSVPRSYEQYF
NA	TRBV5-1	NA	TRBJ2-6	TGCGCCAGCAGGCAGGGTGGTTCTGGGGCCAACGTCCTGACTTTC	CASRQGGSGANVLTF
TRBD1	TRBV5-4	NA	TRBJ2-2	TGTGCCAGCGACCTCCCTGGACAGGAGAACACCGGGGAGCTGTTTTTT	CASDLPGQENTGELFF
NA	TRBV2	NA	TRBJ1-2	TGTGCCAGCAGTGAAGGGGCACCGGAAGGGGTTGGCTACACCTTC	CASSEGAPEGVGYTF
NA	TRBV6-4	NA	TRBJ1-2	TGTGCCAGCAGCGCAAATCGAGGCTCCGACTATGGCTACACCTTC	CASSANRGSDYGYTF
TRBD1	TRBV7-6	NA	TRBJ2-1	TGTGCCAGCAGCTTAAGACAGGGGACCTACAATGAGCAGTTCTTC	CASSLRQGTYNEQFF
NA	TRBV10-2	NA	TRBJ2-7	TGCGCCAGCAGTGAGTCGACACCCGGGCAGTACTTC	CASSESTPGQYF
NA	TRBV6-5	NA	TRBJ2-7	TGTGCCAGCATCCCACTAGCAGGGGGAACCTACGAGCAGTACTTC	CASIPLAGGTYEQYF
NA	TRBV7-2	NA	TRBJ2-3	TGTGCCAGCAGCTCCAACTATCTGGACACAGATACGCAGTATTTT	CASSSNYLDTDTQYF
TRBD2	TRBV6-5	NA	TRBJ2-3	TGTGCCAGGGGACTAGCGGGGGCCCTCTTAGATACGCAGTATTTT	CARGLAGALLDTQYF
NA	TRBV5-1	NA	TRBJ1-3	TGCGCCAGCAGCGCGCAAACAGGGAGCTCTGGAAACACCATATATTTT	CASSAQTGSSGNTIYF
TRBD1	TRBV10-2	NA	TRBJ1-6	TGCGCCAGCGGGACAGCACCCCTCCACTTT	CASGTAPLHF
TRBD1	TRBV27	NA	TRBJ1-2	TGTGCCAGCAGTTTATTTCCAGGGGGCACCTATGGCTACACCTTC	CASSLFPGGTYGYTF
TRBD2	TRBV19	NA	TRBJ2-1	TGTGCCATCTCTCCGGGACTAGAAGACGGACGGCAGTTCTTC	CAISPGLEDGRQFF
TRBD1	TRBV6-5	NA	TRBJ2-2	TGTGCCAGCCGGACAGGGGGGAACACCGGGGAGCTGTTTTTT	CASRTGGNTGELFF
NA	TRBV5-4	NA	TRBJ2-7	TGTGCCAGCAGCCCGCCCCAGGGGCGCAGCTACGAGCAGTACTTC	CASSPPQGRSYEQYF
NA	TRBV28	NA	TRBJ1-2	TGTGCCAGCAGTTCGATAAGAGCAGGGTGGAAGATCAGAAGAAACTATGGCTACACCTTC	CASSSIRAGWKIRRNYGYTF
NA	TRBV18	once	TRBJ2-7	TGTGCCAGCTCACCCGGGAGTACCACCTACGAGCAGTACTTC	CASSPGSTTYEQYF
NA	TRBV4-2	few	TRBJ1-5	TGTGCCAGCAGCCACGTTAGCAATCAGCCCCAGCATTTT	CASSHVSNQPQHF
NA	TRBV7-9	NA	TRBJ1-1	TGTGCCATCCGAACCCGGGGGGTTCTGTTATGCGTAGCGGACACTGAAGCTTTCTTT	CAIRTRGVLLCVADTEAFF
TRBD1	TRBV25-1	NA	TRBJ1-4	TGTGCCAGCAGTGCAAGCGCCAGGGGGCGCGTTGAAAAACTGTTTTTT	CASSASARGRVEKLFF
TRBD2	TRBV7-2	NA	TRBJ2-3	TGTGCCAGCCGGGGGGGAGTGGCAGATACGCAGTATTTT	CASRGGVADTQYF
NA	TRBV28	NA	TRBJ2-1	TGTGCCAGCAGTCCCCTCTCTTCGGGCAATGAGCAGTTCTTC	CASSPLSSGNEQFF
TRBD1	TRBV30	NA	TRBJ1-2	TGTGCCTGGCCTTATTACAGGGGCAGAATAAAGCGTGGCTACACCTTC	CAWPYYRGRIKRGYTF
NA	TRBV27	NA	TRBJ2-3	TGTGCCAGCAGTGAACAGGGCCGGAGCGCCCCCCTCCCTAGCACAGATACGCAGTATTTT	CASSEQGRSAPLPSTDTQYF
NA	TRBV24-1	NA	TRBJ2-7	TGTGCCACCAGTGATCCCAGGGGTATCGACGAGCAGTACTTC	CATSDPRGIDEQYF
TRBD1	TRBV4-1	NA	TRBJ1-5	TGCGCCAGCAGCCAAGGGACAGGGTATAGCAATCAGCCCCAGCATTTT	CASSQGTGYSNQPQHF
TRBD1	TRBV6-5	NA	TRBJ2-7	TGTGCCAGCGGGCAAAGGGGGCATATCTACGAGCAGTACTTC	CASGQRGHIYEQYF
TRBD2	TRBV11-3	NA	TRBJ2-1	TGTGCCAGCAGCTTAGGGACGACTAGCGGGACTGATGAGCAGTTCTTC	CASSLGTTSGTDEQFF
NA	TRBV5-1	NA	TRBJ2-3	TGCGCCAGCAGCTTGGGGGGCAGCCCTCGAGATACGCAGTATTTT	CASSLGGSPRDTQYF
TRBD1	TRBV7-6	NA	TRBJ1-1	TGTGCCAGCAGCTTGGGGACAGGGGAGAACACTGAAGCTTTCTTT	CASSLGTGENTEAFF
TRBD2	TRBV3-1/TRBV3-2	NA	TRBJ2-3	TGTGCCAGCAGCACCCGGGGTGGCGGGAGTTACCTCACAGATACGCAGTATTTT	CASSTRGGGSYLTDTQYF
NA	TRBV9	NA	TRBJ1-2	TGTGCCAGCAGCGTAGAGCCCAAGACAGGCACCGCCTTAGGGTATGGCTACACCTTC	CASSVEPKTGTALGYGYTF
TRBD1	TRBV18	NA	TRBJ1-2	TGTGCCAGCTCGCCGGGACAGGGGAATGGCTACACCTTC	CASSPGQGNGYTF
TRBD1	TRBV6-5	NA	TRBJ1-1	TGTGCCAGCAGATGGACAGGGCGGGGATTGACTGAAGCTTTCTTT	CASRWTGRGLTEAFF
NA	TRBV5-1	NA	TRBJ2-1	TGCGCCAGCAGCTCCGGCGGGCTTAGCTCCTACAATGAGCAGTTCTTC	CASSSGGLSSYNEQFF
NA	TRBV14	few	TRBJ1-3	TGTGCCAGCAGCCAGGGGCAGTCTGGAAACACCATATATTTT	CASSQGQSGNTIYF
TRBD2	TRBV9	NA	TRBJ2-5	TGTGCCAGCAGCCGGGACTACCCAGCGGGGGTGAACCAGTACTTC	CASSRDYPAGVNQYF
TRBD1	TRBV29-1	NA	TRBJ1-2	TGCAGCGTTGGACAGGGGGCGCGAGGCTATGGCTACACCTTC	CSVGQGARGYGYTF
NA	TRBV4-2	NA	TRBJ2-7	TGTGCCAGCAGCCAAGAGGGCGGGGACTACGAGCAGTACTTC	CASSQEGGDYEQYF
NA	TRBV3-1/TRBV3-2	NA	TRBJ2-7	TGTGCCAGCAGCCAAGTGTCCAGCGAGCAGTACTTC	CASSQVSSEQYF
TRBD1	TRBV5-1	NA	TRBJ1-1	TGCGCCAGCAGCTGGGGACAGGGATATACTGAAGCTTTCTTT	CASSWGQGYTEAFF
NA	TRBV5-1	NA	TRBJ2-2	TGCGCCAGCAGCTTGGCTTCGGGGTTCGGAGACGGGGAGCTGTTTTTT	CASSLASGFGDGELFF
NA	TRBV28	NA	TRBJ1-2	TGTGCCAGCAGTTTATGGCAGGAAAACTATGGCTACACCTTC	CASSLWQENYGYTF
TRBD2	TRBV24-1	NA	TRBJ2-1	TGTGCCACCAGTGATGTAGCGGGCACCTACAATGAGCAGTTCTTC	CATSDVAGTYNEQFF
TRBD1	TRBV24-1	NA	TRBJ1-4	TGTGCCACCAGTGATAATACAGGGGGCATTGATATTTCGGAAAAACTGTTTTTT	CATSDNTGGIDISEKLFF
NA	TRBV24-1	NA	TRBJ1-4	TGTGCCACCAGTGATTACGAGGAAAAACTGTTTTTT	CATSDYEEKLFF
TRBD1	TRBV5-1	NA	TRBJ2-7	TGCGCCAGCAGTTCCGCCCCCGGGACAGGGGCCTACGAGCAGTACTTC	CASSSAPGTGAYEQYF
TRBD1	TRBV19	NA	TRBJ1-5	TGTGCCGCCCGGGACAGGGCTGGACAGCCCCAGCATTTT	CAARDRAGQPQHF
TRBD2	TRBV18	NA	TRBJ2-1	TGTGCCAGCAACCGGGGTAGCGGGGTTCCTCATGAGCAGTTCTTC	CASNRGSGVPHEQFF